These T cell receptor beta chains were read from a single sample in a study of blood T cell repertoires in COVID-19. Clones were sequenced by immunoSEQ multiplex PCR, and TCRdb holds only the in-frame ones, with some missing. Of about 130,000 clones in the sample, around 83% are singletons; the top ten hold 12%. Sequenced material: peripheral blood. These receptors were taken from a man in his 60s with acute or convalescent COVID-19. The CDR3 runs from the conserved cysteine through the conserved F or W. D genes are given only for firm matches. Clone size is shown for a subset of rows, as once, few, many or a class of expanded clone.

v_gene	abundance	j_gene	d_gene	CDR3nt	CDR3aa
TRBV6-5	-	TRBJ2-3	-	TGTGCCAGCAGCTTACTGGGCACAGATACGCAGTATTTT	CASSLLGTDTQYF
TRBV5-1	-	TRBJ2-2	-	TGCGCCAGCAGCCCGGTGGTCTCCACCGGGGAGCTGTTTTTT	CASSPVVSTGELFF
TRBV2	-	TRBJ2-7	TRBD2	TGTGCCAGCAGTAGAACGGGACTAGCGGGAACCGAGCAGTACTTC	CASSRTGLAGTEQYF
TRBV19	-	TRBJ2-1	-	TGTGCCAGTAGTAGGCAGGGAAGGGATGAGCAGTTCTTC	CASSRQGRDEQFF
TRBV7-8	once	TRBJ1-1	TRBD1	TGTGCCAGCAGCGCCTTTACAGGGGGCTGGACTGAAGCTTTCTTT	CASSAFTGGWTEAFF
TRBV5-4	-	TRBJ2-1	TRBD1	TGTGCCAGCAGCTCGGGACAGACAGGGGAATACAATGAGCAGTTCTTC	CASSSGQTGEYNEQFF
TRBV7-8	-	TRBJ2-5	TRBD2	TGTGCCAGCAGCCCCCCCCGACGTCTAGCGGGAGGGATGGCGGAGACCCAGTACTTC	CASSPPRRLAGGMAETQYF
TRBV4-1	-	TRBJ2-7	TRBD2	TGCGCCAGCAGCCAAGCGGGAGGGCCCCTCGAGCAGTACTTC	CASSQAGGPLEQYF
TRBV5-1	-	TRBJ1-1	-	TGCGCCAGCAGCGGGACACACCGGAACACTGAAGCTTTCTTT	CASSGTHRNTEAFF
TRBV14	-	TRBJ1-6	-	TGTGCCAGCAGCCACGTTGCAGGGCAACCAAATTCACCCCTCCACTTT	CASSHVAGQPNSPLHF
TRBV6-5	-	TRBJ1-1	-	TGTGCCAGCAGTTACCTGGGGAGGACTGAAGCTTTCTTT	CASSYLGRTEAFF
TRBV24-1	-	TRBJ2-5	-	TGTGCCACCAGTGAACCGGGTGTCGGAGTGGAGACCCAGTACTTC	CATSEPGVGVETQYF
TRBV5-8	once	TRBJ2-5	TRBD1	TGTGCCAGCAGCTTGGAGACAGGGGGAGCGGAGACCCAGTACTTC	CASSLETGGAETQYF
TRBV30	-	TRBJ1-1	-	TGTGCCTGGAGTGTAACTCTGAACACTGAAGCTTTCTTT	CAWSVTLNTEAFF
TRBV2	-	TRBJ2-7	-	TGTGCCAGTAGGAACAGGGCCCCCTCCTACGAGCAGTACTTC	CASRNRAPSYEQYF
TRBV5-1	few	TRBJ2-7	TRBD2	TGCGCCAGCAGCTCGCGGGAGAGGGCCAACGAGCAGTACTTC	CASSSRERANEQYF
TRBV13	-	TRBJ2-5	TRBD2	TGTGCCAGCAGCTTAGATGCGGGAGGGTACGAGACCCAGTACTTC	CASSLDAGGYETQYF
TRBV29-1	few	TRBJ1-6	TRBD1	TGCAGCGTTTCACAGGGGCTCGGCTCACCCCTCCACTTT	CSVSQGLGSPLHF
TRBV10-3	-	TRBJ2-7	TRBD2	TGTGCCATCAGTGTGGGACTAGCGGGACCCAACGAGCAGTACTTC	CAISVGLAGPNEQYF
TRBV30	-	TRBJ1-1	-	TGTGCCTGGAGTGTACAAGTCACTGAAGCTTTCTTT	CAWSVQVTEAFF
TRBV11-2	once	TRBJ2-5	TRBD1	TGTGCCAGCGGGACAGGGGTGGGAGAGACCCAGTACTTC	CASGTGVGETQYF
TRBV21-1	few	TRBJ2-7	-	TGTGCCAGCCTAATTAACAGGGGCGGCGAGCAGTACTTC	CASLINRGGEQYF
TRBV11-3	-	TRBJ2-5	TRBD2	TGTGCCAGCAGCTCTGGGACTAGCGGGAGGTACCAAGAGACCCAGTACTTC	CASSSGTSGRYQETQYF
TRBV2	-	TRBJ2-2	TRBD2	TGTGCCAAGGAGCGGGGTTCGGGGACCGGGGAGCTGTTTTTT	CAKERGSGTGELFF
TRBV4-1	-	TRBJ2-3	-	TGCGCCAGCAGCCAAGGGGGGGGGCGGCGGACAGATACGCAGTATTTT	CASSQGGGRRTDTQYF
TRBV12-3/TRBV12-4	-	TRBJ2-1	-	TGTGCCAGCAGTTCCCCGACCCGACGGGGGCAGTTCTTC	CASSSPTRRGQFF
TRBV19	-	TRBJ1-1	-	TGTGCCACCAAAGTATCGGACACTGAAGCTTTCTTT	CATKVSDTEAFF
TRBV5-1	-	TRBJ2-7	TRBD2	TGCGCCAGCAGCACCACTAGCGGGAGGGCCTACGAGCAGTACTTC	CASSTTSGRAYEQYF
TRBV4-2	-	TRBJ2-5	TRBD1	TGTGCCAGCAGCCCCGACAGGGAAGAGACCCAGTACTTC	CASSPDREETQYF
TRBV3-1/TRBV3-2	-	TRBJ2-2	-	TGTGCCAGCAGCCAGATTGGTCCGGGTGGGCTGTTTTTT	CASSQIGPGGLFF
TRBV3-1/TRBV3-2	-	TRBJ2-2	-	TGTGCCAGCAGGAGACTAGGGAACACCGGGGAGCTGTTTTTT	CASRRLGNTGELFF
TRBV9	once	TRBJ1-2	-	TGTGCCAGCAGCGTAGGCCGGACAGATTATGGCTACACCTTC	CASSVGRTDYGYTF
TRBV10-3	-	TRBJ2-7	TRBD1	TGTGCCATCAGTGAGTCGACGGGACAGAACTACGAGCAGTACTTC	CAISESTGQNYEQYF
TRBV9	-	TRBJ2-1	-	TGTGCCAGCAGCGTTTCGGGTTCCTACAATGAGCAGTTCTTC	CASSVSGSYNEQFF
TRBV27	-	TRBJ2-4	-	TGTGCCAGCAGTTTTGGGAGCCAAAACATTCAGTACTTC	CASSFGSQNIQYF
TRBV28	-	TRBJ1-5	TRBD1	TGTGCCAGCAGACCGACAGGGGTTACTCAGCCCCAGCATTTT	CASRPTGVTQPQHF
TRBV30	-	TRBJ2-3	-	TGTGCCTGGAAGAGGGGGGGATTGGGCACAGATACGCAGTATTTT	CAWKRGGLGTDTQYF
TRBV5-1	-	TRBJ2-7	TRBD1	TGCGCCAGCAGGGGACAGGGGGTGTCGTACGAGCAGTACTTC	CASRGQGVSYEQYF
TRBV19	few	TRBJ1-2	-	TGTGCCAGTAGTTTAAACAGGGTGAGAGACTATGGCTACACCTTC	CASSLNRVRDYGYTF
TRBV7-2	-	TRBJ2-1	-	TGTGCCAGCAGCTTAAGGTCAGGACTATGGCTACACAATGAGCAGTTCTTC	CASSLRSGLWLHNEQFF
TRBV2	-	TRBJ1-2	-	TGTGCCAGCAGTGCCAGGGACAATGGCTTTATCGGCTACACCTTC	CASSARDNGFIGYTF
TRBV5-1	-	TRBJ1-3	TRBD1	TGCGCCAGCAGATCGACAGGGGCTGGAAACACCATATATTTT	CASRSTGAGNTIYF
TRBV27	-	TRBJ1-6	-	TGTGCCAGCAGTTCCCCGGAACGGAGTAATTCACCCCTCCACTTT	CASSSPERSNSPLHF
TRBV5-1	few	TRBJ2-7	-	TGCGCCAGCAGCTTTTCACAGGTTCCCTCCTACGAGCAGTACTTC	CASSFSQVPSYEQYF
TRBV24-1	-	TRBJ2-3	-	TGTGCCACCAGCTCGGCGGCGGGAAACACAGATACGCAGTATTTT	CATSSAAGNTDTQYF
TRBV28	few	TRBJ1-2	-	TGTGCCAGTGGACAGCCTGACTATGGCTACACCTTC	CASGQPDYGYTF
TRBV5-4	once	TRBJ2-2	-	TGTGCCAGCAGCCCCCCCCGGGGCACCGGGGAGCTGTTTTTT	CASSPPRGTGELFF
TRBV5-5	-	TRBJ2-3	TRBD2	TGTGCCAGCAGCATCGTAGGGGTAGCGGGATCGGATACGCAGTATTTT	CASSIVGVAGSDTQYF
TRBV29-1	few	TRBJ1-2	TRBD1	TGCAGCGTTCCCGACAGGGGAATGTTGCGGGTAACCTTC	CSVPDRGMLRVTF
TRBV28	once	TRBJ1-2	-	TGTGCCAGCAGGGGCGTGATGCACTATGGCTACACCTTC	CASRGVMHYGYTF
TRBV5-5	few	TRBJ1-2	TRBD1	TGTGCCAGCAGCTTGACTTCGACAGGGGGAAATGGCTACACCTTC	CASSLTSTGGNGYTF
TRBV10-3	-	TRBJ1-2	-	TGTGCCATCAGGCGGGAGGCAGGCGGCTACACCTTC	CAIRREAGGYTF
TRBV27	-	TRBJ2-3	-	TGTGCCAGCAGTTTGAAACAGGCCACAGATACGCAGTATTTT	CASSLKQATDTQYF
TRBV10-3	-	TRBJ1-1	-	TGTGCCATCAGTGAGTCGTATTCCGGGGATGAAGCTTTCTTT	CAISESYSGDEAFF
TRBV19	-	TRBJ1-1	-	TGTGCCAGTAGCTTAAGGGTGCCGGGGGCTGAAGCTTTCTTT	CASSLRVPGAEAFF